Below, 27 T cell receptor beta chains from the same sample are listed, as sequenced in a study of a mutant IDH1 vaccine in newly diagnosed glioma. Some clones are missing from TCRdb's copy, which holds only in-frame ones; the method was immunoSEQ multiplex PCR. The sample holds about 65,000 clones, about 88% seen once. Specified time point: week 23, last vaccination. Every vaccine dose comprised 300 ug of mutant IDH1 20-mer peptide plus topical imiquimod. The antigens for these receptors are not known. This specimen consisted of PBMCs, obtained from a glioma patient whose treatment included an IDH1 peptide vaccine. The receptors come from a man between 25 and 39 years old with glioma.

The chain carries TRBV4-1 and TRBJ2-5, with D hard to call. Trimming shortened V by 0 bases and J by 4 bases, and 15 bases separated the two germline ends. The CDR3 has 16 amino acids. Looked up from germline, CDR1 is MGHRA and CDR2 is YSYEKL. The CDR3 DNA sequence: TGCGCCAGCAGCCAAGATGGGTCGGATTCGGGAGAGACCCAGTACTTC. This sequence encodes CASSQDGSDSGETQYF.

The rearrangement links TRBV25-1 to TRBJ2-5; D is tentatively TRBD1 or TRBD2 (5 bases each). V lost 0 bases and J lost 1, with 12 bases in between. Germline CDR1 is MGHDK and CDR2 is SYGVNS. The CDR3 spans 16 residues. The CDR3 coding sequence is TGTGCCAGCAGTGAATATACATGGGGGAGCCAAGAGACCCAGTACTTC. This sequence encodes CASSEYTWGSQETQYF.

The chain combines TRBV7-4 with TRBJ2-5, with TRBD1 identical over 7 bases. Germline V gives CDR1 SGHVT, CDR2 SQSDAQ. Unmatched junction bases numbered 4, after V lost 1 base and J lost 2 bases. The CDR3 length is 15 residues. In DNA form, the CDR3 reads TGTGCCAGCAGCTTAGAGGGGACAGAACAAGAGACCCAGTACTTC. Amino acids: CASSLEGTEQETQYF. Filled out from reference TRBV7-4 and TRBJ2-5, the complete variable domain reads GAGVSQSPRYKVAKRGRDVALRCDSISGHVTLYWYRQTLGQGSEVLTYSQSDAQRDKSGRPSGRFSAERPERSVSTLKIQRTEQGDSAVYLCASSLEGTEQETQYFGPGTRLLVL.

The chain recombines TRBV30 with TRBJ1-6, with D perhaps matching TRBD1 (5 bases). CDR3 size: 14 residues. Germline CDR1 reads GTSNPN; CDR2 reads SVGIG (reference sequence). The V and J ends lost 4 bases and 7 bases respectively, with 14 bases between them. CDR3 region: CAWNPGLGNSPLHF. CDR3 in DNA: TGTGCCTGGAACCCGGGACTGGGAAATTCACCCCTCCACTTT.

This rearrangement joins TRBV28 to TRBJ2-5; 10 nucleotides match TRBD2. Germline CDR1 is MDHEN and CDR2 is SYDVKM. The CDR3 has 11 amino acids. The chain's CDR3 is CLAGGGETQYF. Here the CDR3 DNA reads TGTTTAGCGGGGGGAGGAGAGACCCAGTACTTC.

The sample holds one count of this clone. This chain links TRBV5-5 with TRBJ2-5; TRBD2 matches 9 bases. The CDR3 loop spans 15 amino acids. The J segment lost 4 bases and the V segment lost 4 bases, leaving 8 bases of the junction unmatched. Germline CDR1 is SGHKS and CDR2 is YYEKEE (reference sequence). CDR3 sequence reads: CASSPRTSVGETQYF. As DNA, the CDR3 is TGTGCCAGCAGCCCTAGGACTAGCGTCGGAGAGACCCAGTACTTC.

The V and J genes are TRBV7-2 and TRBJ1-2, with D tentatively TRBD1 (6 bases). Trimming left V 2 bases short and J 2 bases short, with 12 bases between. Germline lookup yields CDR1 SGHTA and CDR2 FQGNSA. This CDR3 spans 15 amino acids. The CDR3 spells CASSLTGFRNYGYTF. DNA for the CDR3: TGTGCCAGCAGCTTAACAGGGTTTCGGAACTATGGCTACACCTTC.

The chain links TRBV6-1 to TRBJ2-1, with D possibly being TRBD1 or TRBD2 (5 bases each). Germline CDR1 MNHNS, CDR2 SASEGT. The CDR3 has 14 amino acids. The ends were cut back, 0 bases at V and 6 bases at J, with 9 bases in the middle. The CDR3 loop reads CASSEAVGTNEQFF. CDR3 nucleotide sequence: TGTGCCAGCAGTGAAGCAGTAGGGACCAATGAGCAGTTCTTC.

This chain uses TRBV6-6 with TRBJ1-1; TRBD1 aligns across 10 bases. This CDR3 spans 16 amino acids. Germline V gene data show CDR1 as MNHNY and CDR2 as SVGAGI (reference sequence). The junction had 7 bases not matched to a gene; V was cut back by 6 bases and J by 0 bases. The CDR3 here is CASSPGQGFMNTEAFF. In DNA form, the CDR3 reads TGTGCCAGCAGCCCGGGACAGGGGTTCATGAACACTGAAGCTTTCTTT.

The chain employs TRBV6-5 and TRBJ2-7; perhaps TRBD2 as D (5 bases). CDR1 and CDR2 (germline): MNHEY, SVGAGI. This CDR3 has 15 residues. V was trimmed by 7 bases and J by 4 bases, leaving 20 bases between them. The CDR3 region has the DNA TGTGCCAGCACCAATGGAGGCAGACCGATTTACGAGCAGTACTTC. Translation: CASTNGGRPIYEQYF.

This clone was counted between two and nine times. This rearrangement joins TRBV19 to TRBJ1-2; D is unresolved. The CDR3 has 17 amino acids. Germline V lookup: CDR1 LNHDA, CDR2 SQIVND (reference sequence). V lost 8 bases, J lost 4 bases, and 26 bases lay in between. CDR3 residues: CASSVLTDPGGVYGYTF. The CDR3 DNA reads TGTGCCAGTTCGGTTCTGACCGATCCAGGTGGAGTCTATGGCTACACCTTC. The full variable domain, with the rest looked up from reference TRBV19 and TRBJ1-2, is DGGITQSPKYLFRKEGQNVTLSCEQNLNHDAMYWYRQDPGQGLRLIYYSQIVNDFQKGDIAEGYSVSREKKESFPLTVTSAQKNPTAFYLCASSVLTDPGGVYGYTFGSGTRLTVV.

The V gene is TRBV7-9, the J gene TRBJ2-1; maybe TRBD1 (6 bases). Trimming took 3 bases from V and 5 from J, leaving 14 bases between them. This CDR3 has 15 amino acids. Germline V gene data show CDR1 as SEHNR and CDR2 as FQNEAQ (reference sequence). CDR3 loop: CASSFKGVSHNEQFF. CDR3 nucleotides: TGTGCCAGCAGCTTCAAGGGGGTATCCCACAATGAGCAGTTCTTC. Together with reference TRBV7-9 and TRBJ2-1, the CDR3 gives the full variable domain: DTGVSQNPRHKITKRGQNVTFRCDPISEHNRLYWYRQTLGQGPEFLTYFQNEAQLEKSRLLSDRFSAERPKGSFSTLEIQRTEQGDSAMYLCASSFKGVSHNEQFFGPGTRLTVL.

This rearrangement joins TRBV6-1 to TRBJ1-5, with D possibly TRBD1 on 6 matching bases. V lost 7 bases, J lost 5 bases, and 9 bases lay in between. Germline loops: CDR1 MNHNS, CDR2 SASEGT. This CDR3 region has 12 residues. Here the CDR3 DNA reads TGTGCCAGCACACAGGGCTATCAGCCCCAGCATTTT. This codes for CASTQGYQPQHF.

The chain employs TRBV5-1 and TRBJ2-2, with TRBD2 as a possible D gene (5 bases). V lost 4 bases to trimming and J lost 3 bases, with 13 bases between them. The length of the CDR3 is 15 residues. Germline V gene lookup returns CDR1 SGHRS and CDR2 YFSETQ. The CDR3 reads CASSVRAGDTGELFF. The CDR3 nucleotides read TGCGCCAGCAGCGTGCGGGCAGGAGACACCGGGGAGCTGTTTTTT.

This clone showed up just a few times. CDR3 sequence (DNA): TGTGCCAGTAGTTACAGGGGACCCTCCTTCACTTTCTTT. It translates to CASSYRGPSFTFF. The V call is TRBV19, the J call TRBJ1-1; 7 bases line up with TRBD1. There are 13 residues in the CDR3. Germline V gene sequence: CDR1 LNHDA, CDR2 SQIVND (reference sequence). Trimming took 5 bases from V and 12 from J; bases not matched to a gene: 12.

The rearrangement links TRBV5-6 to TRBJ2-5; D call uncertain. Germline CDR1 is SGHDT and CDR2 is YYEEEE. The CDR3 length is 13 residues. Between the trimmed V and J ends, which lost 0 bases and 2 bases, there was a span of 5 bases. DNA for the CDR3: TGTGCCAGCAGCTTGGATGGACAAGAGACCCAGTACTTC. Translation: CASSLDGQETQYF.

This chain connects TRBV6-1 to TRBJ1-6, with 7 bases matching TRBD1. Germline V gives CDR1 MNHNS, CDR2 SASEGT. CDR3 length equals 15 residues. V lost 6 bases, J lost 8 bases, and 10 bases stayed unmatched. CDR3 DNA sequence: TGTGCCAGCAGGAGAGGGACAGTTAGTGATTCACCCCTCCACTTT. This sequence encodes CASRRGTVSDSPLHF.

The V and J genes are TRBV5-1 and TRBJ1-3; D remains unclear. The V end was cut by 0 bases, the J end by 0 bases, with 10 bases between. The CDR3 extends over 16 amino acids. CDR1 SGHRS and CDR2 YFSETQ come from the germline V gene. The CDR3 sequence is CASSLDGPPSGNTIYF. The CDR3 DNA follows: TGCGCCAGCAGCTTGGATGGGCCGCCCTCTGGAAACACCATATATTTT.

A note on this clone: A read error may produce the germline difference seen at one junction end. This chain joins TRBV5-1 and TRBJ2-7; D is unresolved. Germline V gene sequence: CDR1 SGHRS, CDR2 YFSETQ. The CDR3 is 13 amino acids. The CDR3 region is CASSLFPTYEQHF. In nucleotides, the CDR3 is TGCGCCAGCAGCTTGTTTCCCACCTACGAGCAGCACTTC. The full variable domain, with the rest looked up from reference TRBV5-1 and TRBJ2-7, is KAGVTQTPRYLIKTRGQQVTLSCSPISGHRSVSWYQQTPGQGLQFLFEYFSETQRNKGNFPGRFSGRQFSNSRSEMNVSTLELGDSALYLCASSLFPTYEQHFGPGTRLTVT.

This chain's CDR3 is CASSGTGVSSPLHF. CDR3 coding DNA: TGTGCCAGTAGCGGGACAGGGGTGAGTTCACCCCTCCACTTT. The gene calls are TRBV19 and TRBJ1-6; 10 bases map to TRBD1. Germline CDR1 is LNHDA and CDR2 is SQIVND (reference sequence). With 6 bases clipped from V and 9 bases from J, the junction kept 5 bases outside the gene matches. CDR3 length: 14 amino acids.

J is TRBJ2-7 and V is TRBV28; weak D call: TRBD1 (6 bases). Germline V lookup: CDR1 MDHEN, CDR2 SYDVKM. This CDR3 region has 14 residues. The V end was cut by 5 bases, the J end by 2 bases, with 13 bases between. The DNA for the CDR3 is TGTGCCAGCAGTCCCGGCAGGGGAACCTACGAGCAGTACTTC. Protein sequence: CASSPGRGTYEQYF.

The V call is TRBV6-1, the J call TRBJ1-6, with D hard to call. Germline values: CDR1 MNHNS, CDR2 SASEGT. The germline V and J ends were trimmed by 6 bases and 2 bases, with 8 bases remaining between them. The CDR3 is 14 residues long. The CDR3 DNA is TGTGCCAGCAGCTCGGGCCCCTATAATTCACCCCTCCACTTT. This codes for CASSSGPYNSPLHF.

The gene calls are TRBV2 and TRBJ2-5; the D gene is possibly TRBD1 (5 bases). Germline V CDR1 and CDR2: SNHLY, FYNNEI. The V end lost 4 bases, the J end lost 5 bases, and 11 bases lay between the germline ends. The CDR3 covers 13 residues. The CDR3 coding sequence is TGTGCCAGCAGTGGAGAAGGGGTTGAGACCCAGTACTTC. Its protein product is CASSGEGVETQYF.

CDR3 protein: CASSFDGLSLTDTQYF. DNA for the CDR3: TGTGCCAGTAGCTTTGACGGATTGTCGCTCACAGATACGCAGTATTTT. The chain joins TRBV19 to TRBJ2-3; D is ambiguous. Germline CDR1 LNHDA, CDR2 SQIVND (reference sequence). The CDR3 is 16 amino acids. V lost 6 bases and J lost 2, with 18 bases in between.

The V call is TRBV19, the J call TRBJ2-1; no firm D call. Germline V gene data show CDR1 as LNHDA and CDR2 as SQIVND (reference sequence). The CDR3 runs to 12 residues. Trimming cost V 3 bases and J 10 bases, with 10 bases left between them. CDR3 sequence (DNA): TGTGCCAGTAGTATTATCTCATCGGAGCAGTTCTTC. Its translation is CASSIISSEQFF.

CDR3 protein: CASSLAGGNTYEQYF. CDR3 DNA: TGTGCCAGCAGCTTGGCAGGGGGTAACACCTACGAGCAGTACTTC. This chain links TRBV5-4 with TRBJ2-7; 7 nucleotides agree with TRBD1. Trimming cost V 0 bases and J 2 bases; bases outside gene matches: 5. The CDR3 runs 15 residues. In germline, CDR1 is SGHNT, CDR2 YYREEE (reference sequence).

The V gene is TRBV7-6, the J gene TRBJ1-6, with D unclear. The CDR3 loop spans 15 amino acids. The V and J ends lost 1 base and 5 bases respectively, with 9 bases between them. CDR1 and CDR2 (germline): SGHVS, FNYEAQ. CDR3 nucleotides: TGTGCCAGCAGCTTAGGTCTACGGGATAATTCACCCCTCCACTTT. This translates into CASSLGLRDNSPLHF.